This T cell receptor (beta chain) was captured by sequencing in a study of T cells in Graves' hyperthyroidism and ophthalmopathy. Study outcomes and limitations: Most thyroid clonotypes expanded above 0.001 were also detected in blood. In the analysis, a 13 V-J model separated ophthalmopathy from stable hyperthyroidism.

There are many counts of this clonotype. Its antigen is undetermined. The CDR3 is 13 residues long. The ends were cut back, 6 bases at V and 0 bases at J, with 5 bases in the middle. Germline V gene lookup returns CDR1 MNHEY and CDR2 SMNVEV (reference sequence). Uncontrolled infection, other autoimmune disease, pregnancy and lactation each barred patients from inclusion. RNA transcripts gave rise to amplified TCR beta CDR3 regions. First-round RT-PCR targeting the TCR CDR3 was performed with the HTBI primer set. MiXCR, applied by TCRdb to the multiplex PCR reads, yields one record per CDR3 protein. This table has about 290,000 distinct CDR3 sequences, roughly 15% appearing once.

The source is a woman aged 45-60 years with Graves' hyperthyroidism that later progressed to Graves' ophthalmopathy. The sequenced material came from blood. This chain joins TRBV27 and TRBJ1-4; D unclear. The CDR3 loop reads CASRRATNEKLFF. DNA for the CDR3: TGTGCCAGCAGGAGAGCAACTAATGAAAAACTGTTTTTT.